This paragraph reports one T cell receptor (beta chain). The antigen remains undetermined. Assembly of TCR beta libraries relied on iRepertoire HTBI primers together with Arm-PCR of CDR3 regions. TCRdb independently ran MiXCR on the multiplex PCR reads; one entry per CDR3 protein. The repertoire includes roughly 220,000 distinct CDR3 sequences, about 16% of them detected once, and roughly 23% sits in the top ten. As for time point: newly diagnosed GD, antithyroid drugs for less than 3 months. Scientists built the TCR library using RNA that was extracted from PBMCs. The CDR3 spans 16 residues. Trimming shortened V by 4 bases and J by 1 base, and 17 bases separated the two germline ends. The germline V gene has CDR1 SGDLS and CDR2 YYNGEE. The data derive from a study of regulatory T cells in long-lasting Graves disease. Study-level results: New patients shared 950 to 1,000 public clonotypes, fewer than the 2,500 to 3,500 shared by persistent patients. Newly diagnosed disease favored TRBV20-1 and TRBJ2-1 over persistent disease.

The TCR originated in a female donor with Graves disease. Sequencing was performed on peripheral blood mononuclear cells (PBMCs), taken at new diagnosis, from a patient treated with antithyroid drugs. This sequence joins TRBV9 and TRBJ1-1; D is possibly TRBD1 (6 bases). The CDR3 coding sequence is TGTGCCAGCAGCCTACAGGGTTGGGGCGCGAACACTGAAGCTTTCTTT. This sequence encodes CASSLQGWGANTEAFF.